A selection of T cell receptor beta chains follows, all from one sample in a study of immune cell composition in non-small cell lung cancer. Generated by immunoSEQ multiplex PCR, the TCRdb table keeps only in-frame clones and is missing some. Among 2,700 or so clones listed, around 73% were seen once. The sample was also reused in another study, on CD4 T cells in lung cancer.

The sample taken for sequencing was non-adjacent lung tissue. These receptors all stem from a human donor with non-small cell lung cancer. Both conserved end residues are trimmed from each CDR3. A D gene is named only where the DNA matches it firmly.

j_call d_call v_call cdr3_aa
TRBJ1-1 - TRBV5-8 ASSFGGGREAF
TRBJ2-7 - TRBV30 AGGVRPPGEQY
TRBJ2-1 TRBD1 TRBV2 ASSEEGQSNEQF
TRBJ2-1 TRBD2 TRBV7-9 ASSLGSTSVDEQF
TRBJ2-7 TRBD2 TRBV6-5 ASSYSRTSEQY
TRBJ2-1 - TRBV5-8 ASSFYGLNEQF
TRBJ2-5 TRBD1 TRBV5-6 ASSLDSRTGQETQY
TRBJ1-4 TRBD1 TRBV7-6 ASKRTGDWGGEKLF
TRBJ2-1 TRBD2 TRBV28 ASSPGLAGVEQF
TRBJ2-2 TRBD1 TRBV6-5 ASSRRGRNTGELF
TRBJ2-1 - TRBV19 ASSMRSGYNEQF
TRBJ1-4 - TRBV4-3 ASSQERGQSHEKLF
TRBJ2-6 - TRBV7-3 ASSSAPPGGANVLT
TRBJ2-5 TRBD2 TRBV5-6 ASSLRGTSSGETQY
TRBJ2-7 TRBD1 TRBV7-2 ASSLAGTGSEQY
TRBJ2-7 - TRBV6-5 ASSYSPRTLGNEQY
TRBJ2-1 TRBD2 TRBV19 ASSMTSGAYNEQF
TRBJ2-2 TRBD2 TRBV4-1 ASSQNELAGGYAGELF
TRBJ1-5 TRBD1 TRBV19 ASSPSGGVPQPQH
TRBJ2-3 - TRBV9 ASSVGQGTDTQY
TRBJ1-1 TRBD1 TRBV11-2 ASSLVLTRGDTEAF
TRBJ2-1 TRBD2 TRBV5-6 ASSLPAGVGYEQF
TRBJ2-5 TRBD1 TRBV28 ASSFMRGQTQY
TRBJ1-6 - TRBV7-8 ASSPGRGVVGSPLH
TRBJ2-2 - TRBV6-6 ASWSGTGELF
TRBJ2-7 - TRBV6-1 ASSEDVRSYEQY
TRBJ1-1 - TRBV27 ASSSSGPGTEAF
TRBJ1-2 - TRBV6-5 ASSQGHYGYT
TRBJ1-5 - TRBV18 ASSTGGGNQPQH
TRBJ1-6 TRBD1 TRBV6-1 ASRTGIHSPLH
TRBJ1-2 TRBD1 TRBV5-6 ASSLGGTGDYGYT
TRBJ2-7 TRBD1 TRBV7-9 ASSLGQALIYEQY
TRBJ1-3 - TRBV7-3 ASSPQGGDTIY
TRBJ1-1 - TRBV5-1 ASSSVDSLGNTEAF
TRBJ2-3 - TRBV11-1 ASSLVGGASTDTQY